This T cell receptor beta chain was recorded in a study of T cells in Graves' hyperthyroidism and ophthalmopathy. For the study at large: Peripheral blood collection took place at initial diagnosis, before any treatment.

RNA transcripts were the template for amplifying TCR beta CDR3 regions. HTBI primers were employed in a first-round RT-PCR of the TCR CDR3. MiXCR, applied by TCRdb to the multiplex PCR reads, yields one record per CDR3 protein. The sample includes 500,000 or so distinct CDR3 sequences, 17% of them seen just once. This clonotype was counted at least ten times. Its specificity is unknown. Just one base apart from a much larger clone, this may be a read error. Whole-study findings and limits: Blood also contained most expanded thyroid clonotypes above 0.001. Ophthalmopathy got predicted by the model a median about 6.7 months before its onset.

This CDR3 has 14 residues. Germline lookup yields CDR1 SGHAT and CDR2 FQNNGV. V was trimmed by 3 bases and J by 1 base, leaving 9 bases between them. PBMCs were collected from a roughly 9.7 ml volume of fresh peripheral blood. The chain combines TRBV11-2 with TRBJ1-1; perhaps TRBD1 as D (6 bases). Sequences were obtained from blood. This TCR was sampled from a woman in her late teens or twenties with Graves' ophthalmopathy. The CDR3 nucleotides read TGTGCCAGCAGCTTCTCGACAGGGAACACTGAAGCTTTCTTT. It specifies CASSFSTGNTEAFF.